These 20 T cell receptor beta chains came from one sample sequenced in a study of T cells in Graves' hyperthyroidism and ophthalmopathy. The investigators amplified TCR beta CDR3 regions from RNA transcripts. The study used the HTBI primer set for a first-round RT-PCR of the TCR CDR3. MiXCR, run by TCRdb on the multiplex PCR reads, gives a single entry per CDR3 protein. Of about 540,000 distinct CDR3 sequences in the sample, roughly 46% were seen once. Sequencing used peripheral blood or thyroid tissue (not recorded which). These receptors all stem from a young woman with Graves' hyperthyroidism.

Many counts were recorded for this clonotype. The chain links TRBV7-2 to TRBJ1-5, with TRBD1 identical over 7 bases. The CDR3 extends over 15 amino acids. Germline V gives CDR1 SGHTA, CDR2 FQGNSA. V trimming: 4 bases; J trimming: 2 bases; junction bases outside the gene matches: 5. CDR3 in amino acids: CASSSSTGGNQPQHF. CDR3 bases: TGTGCCAGCAGCTCGAGCACAGGGGGCAATCAGCCCCAGCATTTT.

This clonotype occurred a few times. The gene calls are TRBV7-8 and TRBJ1-3; TRBD1 might be the D (6 bases). The CDR3 has 18 residues. Trimming stripped 1 base from V and 9 bases from J, with 25 bases between. Germline values: CDR1 SGHVS, CDR2 FQNEAQ. CDR3 sequence reads: CASSLGRGGAGSRRTIYF. The CDR3 region has the DNA TGTGCCAGCAGCTTAGGACGTGGGGGCGCCGGTTCCCGTCGCACCATATATTTT. Together with reference TRBV7-8 and TRBJ1-3, the CDR3 gives the full variable domain: GAGVSQSPRYKVAKRGQDVALRCDPISGHVSLFWYQQALGQGPEFLTYFQNEAQLDKSGLPSDRFFAERPEGSVSTLKIQRTQQEDSAVYLCASSLGRGGAGSRRTIYFGEGSWLTVV.

The sample holds many counts of this clonotype. V usage is TRBV7-9 and J usage is TRBJ2-5; D is unresolved. The CDR3 has 13 residues. From germline, CDR1 is SEHNR and CDR2 FQNEAQ (reference sequence). Trimming shortened V by 1 base and J by 2 bases, and 5 bases separated the two germline ends. The CDR3 sequence is CASSLGDQETQYF. CDR3 coding DNA: TGTGCCAGCAGCTTAGGGGATCAAGAGACCCAGTACTTC.

On this clonotype itself: One end of the junction is discordant with germline, which a read error may explain. The chain joins TRBV29-1 to TRBJ1-4; the match to TRBD1 covers 10 bases. The CDR3 is made up of 12 amino acids. Germline V gene sequence: CDR1 SQVTM, CDR2 ANQGSEA. The chain's CDR3 is CSAAGTGDWVGF. The CDR3 DNA reads TGCAGCGCAGCCGGGACAGGGGACTGGGTGGGATTT.

This clonotype showed up many times. This sequence joins TRBV10-3 and TRBJ2-5; D is unclear. Looked up from germline, CDR1 is ENHRY and CDR2 is SYGVKD. The CDR3 is 12 residues long. V gave up 11 bases and J gave up 2 bases, with 12 bases separating them. The CDR3 DNA follows: TGTGCCGTCGGCCCTCTACAAGAGACCCAGTACTTC. Its protein is CAVGPLQETQYF.

V usage is TRBV29-1 and J usage is TRBJ2-7; 9 bases agree with TRBD2. Germline assignment: CDR1 SQVTM and CDR2 ANQGSEA. The CDR3 is 13 residues long. With 5 bases clipped from V and 3 bases from J, the junction kept 5 bases outside the gene matches. The CDR3 sequence is CSVWTSDNYEQYF. CDR3 in DNA: TGCAGCGTTTGGACTAGCGATAACTACGAGCAGTACTTC.

This clonotype was seen at least ten times. The chain couples TRBV5-1 to TRBJ2-7; TRBD2 aligns across 10 bases. Trimming took 0 bases from V and 3 from J; bases not matched to a gene: 6. Germline CDR1 is SGHRS and CDR2 is YFSETQ. This CDR3 is built from 16 residues. The CDR3 DNA follows: TGCGCCAGCAGCTTGGCCTCAGCGGGAGGGGTCTACGAGCAGTACTTC. Encoded protein: CASSLASAGGVYEQYF.

In its sample, this clonotype was seen a few times. The chain couples TRBV20-1 to TRBJ1-6; 8 bases map to TRBD1. The CDR3 totals 13 residues. V lost 3 bases and J lost 5; bases outside the gene matches: 0. The germline gives CDR1 DFQATT, CDR2 SNEGSKA (reference sequence). The CDR3 nucleotides read TGCAGTGCTAGGGGACAGGATAATTCACCCCTCCACTTT. This sequence encodes CSARGQDNSPLHF.

This clonotype was observed at least ten times. The J gene is TRBJ1-2, the V gene TRBV7-9; D is uncertain. Germline values: CDR1 SEHNR, CDR2 FQNEAQ (reference sequence). The CDR3 is made up of 12 amino acids. V lost 5 bases and J 8 bases, leaving 12 bases between the germline ends. The CDR3 DNA is TGTGCCAGCAGCAAGGATGAAGTGGGCTACACCTTC. It is translated as CASSKDEVGYTF.

Details on this clonotype: This may come from a read error, since a much larger clone is one base off. V and J are TRBV7-2 and TRBJ2-7; 8 bases match TRBD1. CDR3 length equals 15 residues. CDR1 is SGHTA, CDR2 FQGNSA, per germline. The CDR3 coding sequence is TGTGCCAGCAGCTTGGGACAGGATGCGTCCTACGGGCAGTACTTC. Translation gives CASSLGQDASYGQYF.

This clonotype was detected a few times. The chain has TRBV5-5 and TRBJ2-7, with 9 bases aligning to TRBD2. The CDR3 is 15 amino acids. The V gene's germline CDR1 is SGHKS and CDR2 YYEKEE (reference sequence). V gave up 0 bases and J gave up 5 bases; unmatched junction bases: 6. The CDR3 region has the DNA TGTGCCAGCAGCTTGGAGATAGCGGGAGTTAACGAGCAGTACTTC. It specifies CASSLEIAGVNEQYF.

This clonotype was observed once. The V and J genes are TRBV2 and TRBJ2-7, with TRBD1 identical over 10 bases. CDR1 and CDR2 (germline): SNHLY, FYNNEI. Trimming cost V 7 bases and J 2 bases; bases outside gene matches: 5. The CDR3 runs to 14 residues. The CDR3 bases are TGTGCCAGCACCTCGGGACAGGGGACCTACGAGCAGTACTTC. Translating gives CASTSGQGTYEQYF.

CDR3: CATSQEGRPEWGMNTEAFF. DNA for the CDR3: TGTGCCACCAGCCAAGAGGGCAGGCCCGAGTGGGGCATGAACACTGAAGCTTTCTTT. This chain joins TRBV15 and TRBJ1-1; D is possibly TRBD1 (5 bases). Germline CDR1 is LNHNV and CDR2 is YYDKDF (reference sequence). Deletions cut 5 bases from V and 0 bases from J, with 25 bases between. The CDR3 runs 19 residues.

Concerning this clonotype: A read error may be the cause here, since a much bigger clone is one base away. The chain recombines TRBV7-7 with TRBJ1-4; D gene unclear. The CDR3 totals 13 residues. The germline V gene has CDR1 SSHAT and CDR2 FNYEAQ (reference sequence). Trimming removed 6 bases from V and 10 bases from J, with 15 bases in between. CDR3 sequence: CASSGNSGGKLFF. In DNA form, the CDR3 reads TGTGCCAGCAGTGGCAACTCGGGTGGAAAACTGTTTTTT.

CDR3 residues: CASSQGTSGLEQYF. The CDR3 nucleotides read TGTGCCAGCAGCCAGGGGACTAGCGGGTTGGAGCAGTACTTC. J is TRBJ2-7 and V is TRBV10-3; 12 bases match TRBD2. Unmatched junction bases numbered 11, after V lost 10 bases and J lost 7 bases. Looked up from germline, CDR1 is ENHRY and CDR2 is SYGVKD. This CDR3 spans 14 amino acids.

CDR3: CASRLDRGSETQYF. CDR3 in DNA: TGTGCCAGCAGATTGGACAGGGGTAGTGAGACCCAGTACTTC. J is TRBJ2-5 and V is TRBV2, with TRBD1 matching over 9 bases. Unmatched junction bases numbered 7, after V lost 6 bases and J lost 5 bases. The length of the CDR3 is 14 residues. Germline lookup yields CDR1 SNHLY and CDR2 FYNNEI.

This CDR3 reads CSVEDSPDTQYF. CDR3 nucleotide sequence: TGCAGCGTTGAAGATTCGCCAGATACGCAGTATTTT. The chain uses TRBV29-1 and TRBJ2-3, with D unresolved. The CDR3 has 12 amino acids. Per the germline V gene, CDR1 is SQVTM and CDR2 is ANQGSEA. Between the trimmed V and J ends, which lost 0 bases and 4 bases, there was a span of 5 bases.

The chain joins TRBV5-5 to TRBJ2-5; a weak D match, TRBD1 (6 bases). Between the trimmed V and J ends, which lost 3 bases and 1 base, there was a span of 10 bases. The CDR3 contains 14 residues. From germline, CDR1 is SGHKS and CDR2 YYEKEE (reference sequence). CDR3 coding DNA: TGTGCCAGCAGCTCCCAGGGGAGCCAAGAGACCCAGTACTTC. This translates into CASSSQGSQETQYF. Combining the CDR3 with reference TRBV5-5 and TRBJ2-5 gives the whole variable domain DAGVTQSPTHLIKTRGQQVTLRCSPISGHKSVSWYQQVLGQGPQFIFQYYEKEERGRGNFPDRFSARQFPNYSSELNVNALLLGDSALYLCASSSQGSQETQYFGPGTRLLVL.

This clonotype was seen many times. The genes are TRBV10-3 and TRBJ2-7; D may correspond to TRBD1 or TRBD2 (5 bases each). Trimming removed 10 bases from V and 2 bases from J, with 12 bases in between. The CDR3 runs 12 residues. Germline CDR1 ENHRY, CDR2 SYGVKD. CDR3 in DNA: TGTGCCAAGGGACCTTCTCCCTACGAGCAGTACTTC. Translation gives CAKGPSPYEQYF.

This clonotype was seen once. The J gene is TRBJ1-3, the V gene TRBV7-2; tentatively, D is TRBD1 (5 bases). The CDR3 has 14 residues. Germline V CDR1 and CDR2: SGHTA, FQGNSA. The ends were cut back, 7 bases at V and 0 bases at J, with 10 bases in the middle. CDR3 loop: CASIWDGSGNTIYF. As DNA, the CDR3 is TGTGCCAGCATTTGGGACGGCTCTGGAAACACCATATATTTT.